The 30 T cell receptor beta chains reported below all come from one sample, sequenced in a study of blood T cells in healthy people across ages (dated by TCRdb to 2015 to 2017). Library prep was done by 5' RACE. The sequencer listed for this sample is Illumina HiSeq 2500. A second PCR of about 7 to 12 cycles was run with a J-beta primer mix and a sample-barcoded 5' primer. TCRdb itself trimmed the public reads at Q25 with fastp, ran MiXCR and retained productive beta chains. CDR3 protein sequences are deduplicated, and each keeps its most common genes and DNA. The sample contains 1.5 million to 2 million distinct CDR3 sequences, 28% of them found a single time. The ten largest account for approximately 7.7% of the sample. Sequencing was done on a sample of blood. Receptors were obtained from a woman aged 25-40 years in good health.

The gene calls are TRBV6-2 or TRBV6-3 and TRBJ2-2; the D is unclear. Deletions cut 5 bases from V and 5 bases from J, with 12 bases between. Germline CDR1 and CDR2: MNHEY and SVGEGT. The CDR3 has 14 amino acids. The DNA for the CDR3 is TGTGCCAGCAGTCCGATGCCAGTAACCGGGGAGCTGTTTTTT. It translates to CASSPMPVTGELFF.

This clonotype was counted many times. This sequence joins TRBV4-3 and TRBJ2-3; D is possibly TRBD2 (6 bases). Trimming shortened V by 4 bases and J by 2 bases, and 13 bases separated the two germline ends. The CDR3 is made up of 15 amino acids. Germline V lookup: CDR1 LGHNA, CDR2 YSLEER. This chain's CDR3 is CASSPGGSHTDTQYF. The CDR3 nucleotides read TGCGCCAGCAGCCCTGGAGGGAGCCACACAGATACGCAGTATTTT.

This clonotype was seen a handful of times. This chain uses TRBV12-3 or TRBV12-4 with TRBJ2-2, with D perhaps matching TRBD2 (6 bases). The ends were cut back, 2 bases at V and 6 bases at J, with 10 bases in the middle. The CDR3 is 14 amino acids. The CDR3 bases are TGTGCCAGCAGTTTAAGGCTAGCGTCCGGGGAGCTGTTTTTT. Translating it yields CASSLRLASGELFF.

The chain carries TRBV12-3 or TRBV12-4 and TRBJ2-1; D not resolved. This CDR3 comprises 12 residues. V dropped 10 bases and J dropped 7 bases, with 14 bases sitting between them. The CDR3 sequence is CAILRPLNEQFF. Written as DNA, the CDR3 is TGTGCCATCCTAAGGCCCCTTAATGAGCAGTTCTTC.

CDR3 sequence: CASSSWTSGLTYEQYF. DNA for the CDR3: TGTGCCAGCAGTTCCTGGACTAGCGGGTTGACGTACGAGCAGTACTTC. The chain links TRBV27 to TRBJ2-7; 11 bases agree with TRBD2. V was clipped by 4 bases and J by 4 bases; unmatched bases: 9. Germline V gives CDR1 MNHEY, CDR2 SMNVEV (reference sequence). There are 16 residues in the CDR3.

The table lists this clonotype with many counts. This rearrangement joins TRBV6-5 to TRBJ2-1; D not certain. CDR3 length: 15 residues. Trimming removed 6 bases from V and 5 bases from J, with 17 bases in between. Germline-derived CDR1 and CDR2 are MNHEY and SVGAGI. CDR3: CASSWTRTPNNEQFF. The CDR3 DNA reads TGTGCCAGCAGCTGGACCCGAACTCCCAACAATGAGCAGTTCTTC.

This clonotype was picked up many times. The genes are TRBV7-2 and TRBJ2-7, with 9 bases lining up with TRBD2. The CDR3 consists of 15 residues. J gave up 4 bases and V 2 bases, and 6 bases lay outside the gene matches. Germline-derived CDR1 and CDR2 are SGHTA and FQGNSA. The CDR3 is CASSLSGGRRYEQYF. CDR3 coding DNA: TGTGCCAGCAGCTTAAGCGGGGGGAGGCGATACGAGCAGTACTTC.

Notes on this clonotype: A much larger clone is a single base away; this may be a read error. J is TRBJ2-1 and V is TRBV20-1; D gene unclear. The DNA end is a closer match to TRBJ2-7, so the J assignment may be wrong. The CDR3 runs 15 residues. Germline V gene lookup returns CDR1 DFQATT and CDR2 SNEGSKA (reference sequence). The CDR3 DNA reads as TGCAGTGCTAGAAAACGACAAGTTACCTACAATGAGCAGTACTTC. Its translation is CSARKRQVTYNEQYF.

V usage is TRBV18 and J usage is TRBJ1-4; perhaps TRBD1 as D (5 bases). Germline V gene data show CDR1 as KGHSH and CDR2 as LQKENI. This CDR3 contains 16 residues. Trimming stripped 5 bases from V and 0 bases from J, with 13 bases between. DNA for the CDR3: TGTGCCAGCTCAAAAGGACACCCTGCAACTAATGAAAAACTGTTTTTT. Its protein is CASSKGHPATNEKLFF.

There are a few counts of this clonotype. The J gene is TRBJ2-5, the V gene TRBV5-1, with 9 bases fitting TRBD2. V shed 2 bases and J 4 bases; nucleotides not matched to a gene: 18. The germline CDR1 and CDR2 sequences are SGHRS and YFSETQ. This CDR3 comprises 19 residues. This CDR3 reads CASSFPSSGSRVVRETQYF. In DNA, the CDR3 is TGCGCCAGCAGCTTCCCTAGTAGCGGGAGCAGGGTTGTAAGAGAGACCCAGTACTTC.

Comment on this clonotype: The junction shows a germline mismatch at one end, possibly a read error. This rearrangement joins TRBV20-1 to TRBJ2-6; D may be TRBD1 (5 bases). The CDR3 is 14 residues long. The germline CDR1 and CDR2 sequences are DFQATT and SNEGSKA (reference sequence). The CDR3: CSASWPSGANALTF. The DNA for the CDR3 is TGCAGTGCTAGCTGGCCCTCTGGGGCCAACGCCCTGACTTTC.

As regards this clonotype: A junction boundary mismatches the germline segment, possibly from a read error. This chain joins TRBV20-1 and TRBJ2-5; 7 positions agree with TRBD2. This CDR3 is built from 15 residues. CDR1 is DFQATT and CDR2 is SNEGSKA in the germline V gene (reference sequence). DNA of the CDR3: TGCAGTGCCAATAATCCGGGTAGCGGGCAAGAGGCCCAGTACTTC. It codes for CSANNPGSGQEAQYF.

This clonotype was detected ten times or more. V usage is TRBV5-6 and J usage is TRBJ2-7, with 7 positions matching TRBD1. From germline, CDR1 is SGHDT and CDR2 YYEEEE. This CDR3 region has 15 residues. The J segment lost 3 bases and the V segment lost 0 bases, leaving 6 bases of the junction unmatched. The CDR3 here is CASSLGDRVDYEQYF. DNA of the CDR3: TGTGCCAGCAGCTTGGGTGACAGGGTTGACTACGAGCAGTACTTC. Variable domain in full (rest from reference TRBV5-6 and TRBJ2-7): DAGVTQSPTHLIKTRGQQVTLRCSPKSGHDTVSWYQQALGQGPQFIFQYYEEEERQRGNFPDRFSGHQFPNYSSELNVNALLLGDSALYLCASSLGDRVDYEQYFGPGTRLTVT.

The V call is TRBV4-1, the J call TRBJ1-1, with 7 bases identical to TRBD1. V dropped 5 bases and J dropped 6; count of bases not matched to a gene: 21. Per germline, CDR1 MGHRA and CDR2 YSYEKL. The CDR3 extends over 18 amino acids. Here the CDR3 DNA reads TGCGCCAGCAGCTCCCCTCGGACAGGATATTTGCAAGGAGCTGAAGCTTTCTTT. Its protein product is CASSSPRTGYLQGAEAFF.

In its sample, this clonotype was seen a few times. The chain joins TRBV28 to TRBJ1-3; D remains unclear. The CDR3 runs to 12 residues. Germline CDR1 is MDHEN and CDR2 is SYDVKM. V was cut by 10 bases and J by 7 bases, with 14 bases left in between. CDR3 nucleotide sequence: TGTGCCACCCAAGGGCTCGACAACACCATATATTTT. This sequence encodes CATQGLDNTIYF.

The rearrangement links TRBV5-1 to TRBJ2-7; maybe TRBD1 (6 bases). The V end lost 4 bases, the J end lost 3 bases, and 17 bases lay between the germline ends. The CDR3 totals 15 residues. Germline lookup yields CDR1 SGHRS and CDR2 YFSETQ. The CDR3 DNA sequence: TGCGCCAGCAGCCCCTCAGGGGCCCTTCGCTACGAGCAGTACTTC. It encodes CASSPSGALRYEQYF.

This clonotype was observed a few times. CDR3 DNA: TGTGCCAGCAGCCAGGGGGCTAGCGGAGGAGTATACGAGCAGTACTTC. Encoded protein: CASSQGASGGVYEQYF. The chain employs TRBV14 and TRBJ2-7; D may be TRBD2 (7 bases). Germline V gene lookup returns CDR1 SGHDN and CDR2 FVKESK. The CDR3 totals 16 residues. The V end lost 3 bases, the J end lost 4 bases, and 19 bases lay between the germline ends.

V gene TRBV21-1 combines with J gene TRBJ2-7; TRBD2 is the table's D call, not checked against the DNA. TRBV21-1 is a known pseudogene. The CDR3 loop spans 16 amino acids. The DNA for the CDR3 is TGTGCCAGCAGTAAAGCTAGGGCAGGTCGGACCTACGAGCAGTACTTC. Translated: CASSKARAGRTYEQYF.

CDR3: CASSDPTGAHTF. The CDR3 region has the DNA TGCGCCAGCAGTGACCCGACAGGGGCCCACACCTTC. The chain couples TRBV10-2 to TRBJ1-2; TRBD1 agrees at 8 bases. Germline V CDR1 and CDR2: WSHSY, SAAADI. This CDR3 comprises 12 residues. After removal of 3 bases from V and 12 bases from J, the junction contained 6 bases not matched to a gene.

The chain employs TRBV11-2 and TRBJ2-7, with D possibly TRBD2 on 7 matching bases. From germline, CDR1 is SGHAT and CDR2 FQNNGV. This CDR3 is built from 17 residues. The V end lost 5 bases, the J end lost 4 bases, and 24 bases lay between the germline ends. The DNA for the CDR3 is TGTGCCAGCAGCCCGCTTAGTTACAGGGCGGGGGCTTACGAGCAGTACTTC. It translates to CASSPLSYRAGAYEQYF.

This clonotype was seen a few times. A much bigger clone sits one base away, suggesting this may be a read error. The chain is built from TRBV20-1 and TRBJ1-4; no definite D call. CDR3 length: 12 amino acids. Germline loops: CDR1 DFQATT, CDR2 SNEGSKA (reference sequence). Here the CDR3 reads CSAWEINEKRFF. Here the CDR3 DNA reads TGCAGTGCTTGGGAGATTAATGAAAAACGGTTTTTT.

This clonotype was picked up many times. This chain uses TRBV10-1 with TRBJ2-3; 8 nucleotides align to TRBD2. The CDR3 loop spans 16 amino acids. V shed 0 bases and J 4 bases; nucleotides not matched to a gene: 6. Germline CDR1 is WNHNN and CDR2 is SYGVQD (reference sequence). The CDR3 sequence is CASSESSGIGADTQYF. DNA for the CDR3: TGCGCCAGCAGTGAGTCTAGCGGGATAGGGGCAGATACGCAGTATTTT.

The sample holds a few counts of this clonotype. The chain links TRBV29-1 to TRBJ1-1; D gene uncertain. This CDR3 contains 13 residues. Per the germline V gene, CDR1 is SQVTM and CDR2 is ANQGSEA. Trimming took off 5 bases at V and 0 bases at J, with 10 bases between the two ends. CDR3 amino acids: CSVKGRMNTEAFF. The CDR3 region has the DNA TGCAGCGTTAAAGGACGGATGAACACTGAAGCTTTCTTT.

This clonotype was observed a few times. A read error may produce the germline difference seen at one junction end. As DNA, the CDR3 is TGTGCCAGTAGTTACCCAGCCGGGACGTTAAACGCAGATACGCGGTATTTT. It encodes CASSYPAGTLNADTRYF. The gene calls are TRBV6-6 and TRBJ2-3, with D possibly called TRBD1 or TRBD2 (5 bases each). Germline V gives CDR1 MNHNY, CDR2 SVGAGI (reference sequence). The CDR3 has 17 amino acids.

This clonotype has ten or more counts. The chain links TRBV27 to TRBJ1-2; 8 nucleotides agree with TRBD1. V was pared by 8 bases and J by 5 bases, with 13 bases of the junction left unmatched. Germline assignment: CDR1 MNHEY and CDR2 SMNVEV (reference sequence). This CDR3 comprises 15 residues. The chain's CDR3 is CASGILQGAAYGYTF. As DNA, the CDR3 is TGTGCCAGCGGTATTCTTCAGGGGGCTGCGTATGGCTACACCTTC.

The genes are TRBV12-3 or TRBV12-4 and TRBJ2-5, with TRBD2 identical over 8 bases. J lost 5 bases, V lost 3 bases, and 8 bases had no gene match. The CDR3 consists of 15 residues. The CDR3 loop reads CASSFRAGGRETQYF. The CDR3 nucleotides read TGTGCCAGCAGTTTCCGGGCGGGAGGACGGGAGACCCAGTACTTC.

This clonotype was counted a few times. V is TRBV5-1 and J is TRBJ1-2; D ambiguous. The CDR3 has 13 residues. Germline CDR1 reads SGHRS; CDR2 reads YFSETQ. The V end was cut by 4 bases, the J end by 1 base, with 8 bases between. CDR3 nucleotide sequence: TGCGCCAGCAGCGTTCAGGATAACTATGGCTACACCTTC. Residues: CASSVQDNYGYTF.

The rearrangement joins TRBV5-1 to TRBJ2-1; TRBD2 matches at 9 bases. Germline trimming cut 5 bases from V and 4 bases from J; bases unmatched to any gene: 7. Germline V lookup: CDR1 SGHRS, CDR2 YFSETQ. The CDR3 contains 15 residues. The CDR3 DNA reads TGCGCCAGCAGGTCGGCGGGGGGGCGGTACAATGAGCAGTTCTTC. Residues: CASRSAGGRYNEQFF.

This clonotype was seen many times. The rearrangement links TRBV6-1 to TRBJ2-3; 9 positions match TRBD2. From germline, CDR1 is MNHNS and CDR2 SASEGT. The CDR3 is made up of 15 amino acids. J gave up 3 bases and V 5 bases, and 6 bases lay outside the gene matches. CDR3 in amino acids: CASSLSGGITDTQYF. The CDR3 nucleotides read TGTGCCAGCAGTCTGAGCGGGGGGATAACAGATACGCAGTATTTT.

This clonotype was seen a few times. V usage is TRBV7-3 and J usage is TRBJ2-3; D gene uncertain. V was clipped by 0 bases and J by 5 bases, with 12 bases between them. This CDR3 comprises 15 residues. Germline V gene lookup returns CDR1 SGHTA and CDR2 FQGTGA. CDR3 DNA: TGTGCCAGCAGCTTAACGGCGCTCCTTGGAGATACGCAGTATTTT. Amino acid sequence: CASSLTALLGDTQYF.